This T cell receptor beta chain stems from a study of cytomegalovirus exposure and HLA in healthy donors. Regarding the study as a whole: As a later analysis showed, a missense DCLRE1C variant was linked to trimming of TCR beta V- and J-genes.

The PCR had 60 Vbeta and 13 Jbeta primers. Generated by immunoSEQ multiplex PCR, the TCRdb table keeps only in-frame clones and is missing some. The sample yields about 130,000 clones, approximately 83% seen once. Turning to this clone: Its antigen is unknown.

The V gene's germline CDR1 is SGHVS and CDR2 FQNEAQ. The CDR3 is made up of 16 amino acids. J was trimmed by 4 bases and V by 5 bases; bases with no gene match: 13. The receptor comes from a girl aged 2 to 9 in good health and CMV-seronegative. Sequenced input: PBMCs. The chain is built from TRBV7-8 and TRBJ1-2; the match to TRBD1 covers 7 bases. CDR3: CASSTSPLGTVYGYTF. The CDR3, as DNA: TGTGCCAGCAGCACCTCCCCATTAGGGACAGTCTATGGCTACACCTTC.